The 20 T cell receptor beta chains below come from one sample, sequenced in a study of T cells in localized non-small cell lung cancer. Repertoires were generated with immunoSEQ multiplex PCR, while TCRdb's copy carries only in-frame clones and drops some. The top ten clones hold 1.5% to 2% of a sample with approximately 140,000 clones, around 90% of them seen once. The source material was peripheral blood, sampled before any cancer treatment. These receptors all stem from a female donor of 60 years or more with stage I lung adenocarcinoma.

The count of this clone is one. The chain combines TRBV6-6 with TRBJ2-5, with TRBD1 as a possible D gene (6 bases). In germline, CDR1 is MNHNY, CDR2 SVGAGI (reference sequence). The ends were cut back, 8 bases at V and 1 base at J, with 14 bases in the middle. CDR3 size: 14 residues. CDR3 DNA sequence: TGTGCCAGCCGCCCAGGGGCGGTCCAAGAGACCCAGTACTTC. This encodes CASRPGAVQETQYF.

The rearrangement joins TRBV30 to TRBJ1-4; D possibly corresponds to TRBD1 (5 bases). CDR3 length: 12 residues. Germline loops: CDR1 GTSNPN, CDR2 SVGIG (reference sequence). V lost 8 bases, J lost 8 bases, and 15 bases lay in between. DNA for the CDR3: TGTGCCATAAGGTGGCGGGGGGAAAAACTGTTTTTT. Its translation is CAIRWRGEKLFF.

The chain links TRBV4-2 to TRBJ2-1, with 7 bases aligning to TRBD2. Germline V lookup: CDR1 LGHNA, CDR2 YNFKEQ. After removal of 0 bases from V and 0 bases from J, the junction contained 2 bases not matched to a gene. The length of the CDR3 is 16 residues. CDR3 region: CASSQEGTISYNEQFF. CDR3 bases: TGTGCCAGCAGCCAAGAAGGGACTATCTCCTACAATGAGCAGTTCTTC.

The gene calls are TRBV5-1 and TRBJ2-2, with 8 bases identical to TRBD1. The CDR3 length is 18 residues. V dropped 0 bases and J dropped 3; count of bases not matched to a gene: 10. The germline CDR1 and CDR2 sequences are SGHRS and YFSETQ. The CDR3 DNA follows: TGCGCCAGCAGCTTGGCCGACAGGGGATTAAGGTACACCGGGGAGCTGTTTTTT. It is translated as CASSLADRGLRYTGELFF. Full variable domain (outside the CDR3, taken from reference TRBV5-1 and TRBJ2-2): KAGVTQTPRYLIKTRGQQVTLSCSPISGHRSVSWYQQTPGQGLQFLFEYFSETQRNKGNFPGRFSGRQFSNSRSEMNVSTLELGDSALYLCASSLADRGLRYTGELFFGEGSRLTVL.

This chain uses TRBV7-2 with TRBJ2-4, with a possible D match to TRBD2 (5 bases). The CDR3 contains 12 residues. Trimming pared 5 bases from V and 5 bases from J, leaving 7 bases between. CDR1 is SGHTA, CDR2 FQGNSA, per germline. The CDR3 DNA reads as TGTGCCAGCAGCCCCGGGGAAAACATTCAGTACTTC. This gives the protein CASSPGENIQYF.

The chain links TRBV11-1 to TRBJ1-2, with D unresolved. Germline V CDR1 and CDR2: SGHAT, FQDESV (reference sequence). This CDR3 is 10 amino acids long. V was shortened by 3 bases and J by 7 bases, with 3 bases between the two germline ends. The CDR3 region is CASSFGGYTF. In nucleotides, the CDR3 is TGTGCCAGCAGCTTCGGTGGCTACACCTTC. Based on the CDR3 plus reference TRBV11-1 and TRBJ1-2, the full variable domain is EAEVAQSPRYKITEKSQAVAFWCDPISGHATLYWYRQILGQGPELLVQFQDESVVDDSQLPKDRFSAERLKGVDSTLKIQPAELGDSAMYLCASSFGGYTFGSGTRLTVV.

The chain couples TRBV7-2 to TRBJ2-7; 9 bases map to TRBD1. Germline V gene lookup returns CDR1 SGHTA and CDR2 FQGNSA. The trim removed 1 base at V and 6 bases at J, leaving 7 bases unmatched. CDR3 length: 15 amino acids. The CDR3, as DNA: TGTGCCAGCAGCTTAGTGGGACAGGGTTTCAGCGAGCAGTACTTC. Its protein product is CASSLVGQGFSEQYF.

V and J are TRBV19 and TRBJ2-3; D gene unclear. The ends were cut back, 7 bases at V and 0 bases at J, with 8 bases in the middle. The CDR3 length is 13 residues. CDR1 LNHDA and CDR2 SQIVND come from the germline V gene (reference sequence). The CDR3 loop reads CASNPASTDTQYF. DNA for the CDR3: TGTGCCAGTAATCCGGCGAGCACAGATACGCAGTATTTT.

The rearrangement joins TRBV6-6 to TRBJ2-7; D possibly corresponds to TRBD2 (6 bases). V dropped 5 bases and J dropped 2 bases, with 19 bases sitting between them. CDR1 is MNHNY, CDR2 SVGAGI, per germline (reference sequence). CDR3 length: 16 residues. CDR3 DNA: TGTGCCAGCAGTAAGAGCTCCCGGGACTCAGCCTACGAGCAGTACTTC. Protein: CASSKSSRDSAYEQYF.

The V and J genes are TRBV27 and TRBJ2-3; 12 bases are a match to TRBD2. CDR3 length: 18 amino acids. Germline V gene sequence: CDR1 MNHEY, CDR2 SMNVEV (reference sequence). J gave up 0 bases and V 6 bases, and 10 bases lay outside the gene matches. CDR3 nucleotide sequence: TGTGCCAGCAGGGAAACCGGGACTAGCGGGCAGAGCACAGATACGCAGTATTTT. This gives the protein CASRETGTSGQSTDTQYF.

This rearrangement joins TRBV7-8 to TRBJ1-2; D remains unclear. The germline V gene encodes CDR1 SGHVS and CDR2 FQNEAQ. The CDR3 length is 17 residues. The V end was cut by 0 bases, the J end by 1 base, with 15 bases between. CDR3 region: CASSLAPLVGDNYGYTF. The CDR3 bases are TGTGCCAGCAGCTTAGCTCCTCTCGTGGGAGATAACTATGGCTACACCTTC.

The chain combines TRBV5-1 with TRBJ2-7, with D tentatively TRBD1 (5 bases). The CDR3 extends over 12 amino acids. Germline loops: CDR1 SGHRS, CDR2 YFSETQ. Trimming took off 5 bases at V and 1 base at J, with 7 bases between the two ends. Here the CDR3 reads CASSPGSYEQYF. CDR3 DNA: TGCGCCAGCAGTCCAGGGTCCTACGAGCAGTACTTC.

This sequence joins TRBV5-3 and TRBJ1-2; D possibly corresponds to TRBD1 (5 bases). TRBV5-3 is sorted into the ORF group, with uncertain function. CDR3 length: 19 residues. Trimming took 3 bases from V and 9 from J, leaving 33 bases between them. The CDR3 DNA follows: TGTGCCAGAAGCTGGGGTGCATCCCTTCCACAGGACCCGTTTGGGTGCTACACCTTC. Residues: CARSWGASLPQDPFGCYTF.

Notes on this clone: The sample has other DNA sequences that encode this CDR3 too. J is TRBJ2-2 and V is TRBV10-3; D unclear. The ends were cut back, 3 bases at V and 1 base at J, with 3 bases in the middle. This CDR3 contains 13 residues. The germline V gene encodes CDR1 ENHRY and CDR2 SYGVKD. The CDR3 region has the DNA TGTGCCATCAGTGACCGGAACACCGGGGAGCTGTTTTTT. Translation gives CAISDRNTGELFF.

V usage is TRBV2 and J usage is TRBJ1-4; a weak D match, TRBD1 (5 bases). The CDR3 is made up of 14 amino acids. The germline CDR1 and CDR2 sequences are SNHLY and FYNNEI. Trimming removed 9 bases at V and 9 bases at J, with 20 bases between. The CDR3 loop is CASLNGRVVKKLFF. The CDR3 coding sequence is TGTGCCAGTCTGAATGGCAGGGTGGTGAAAAAACTGTTTTTT.

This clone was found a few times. The CDR3 nucleotides are TGTGCCAGCAGCTTAGAGGGGTATCAGCCCCAGCATTTT. Translating gives CASSLEGYQPQHF. The rearrangement uses TRBV7-9 and TRBJ1-5; D perhaps matches TRBD1 (5 bases). The CDR3 consists of 13 residues. The V gene lost 1 base and the J gene lost 5 bases, with 6 bases spanning the gap. Germline loops: CDR1 SEHNR, CDR2 FQNEAQ (reference sequence).

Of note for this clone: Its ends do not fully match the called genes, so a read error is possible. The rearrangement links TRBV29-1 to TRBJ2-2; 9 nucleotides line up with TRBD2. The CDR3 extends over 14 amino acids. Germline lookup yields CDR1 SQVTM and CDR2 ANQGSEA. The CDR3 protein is CSVGLAGSTGKLFF. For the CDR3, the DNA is TGCAGCGTTGGGCTAGCGGGGTCCACCGGGAAGCTGTTTTTT.

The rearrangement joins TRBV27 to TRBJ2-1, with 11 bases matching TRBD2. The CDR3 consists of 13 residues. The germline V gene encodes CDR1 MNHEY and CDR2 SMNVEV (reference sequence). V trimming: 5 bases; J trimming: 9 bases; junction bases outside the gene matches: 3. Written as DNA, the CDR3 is TGTGCCAGCAGTCGTCTAGCGGGAGGTGAGCAGTTCTTC. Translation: CASSRLAGGEQFF.

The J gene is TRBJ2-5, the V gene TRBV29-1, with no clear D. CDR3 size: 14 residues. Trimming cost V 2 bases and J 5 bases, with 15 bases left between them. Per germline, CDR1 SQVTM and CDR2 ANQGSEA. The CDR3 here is CSVEQSLLEETQYF. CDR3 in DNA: TGCAGCGTTGAACAGTCACTCCTTGAGGAGACCCAGTACTTC.

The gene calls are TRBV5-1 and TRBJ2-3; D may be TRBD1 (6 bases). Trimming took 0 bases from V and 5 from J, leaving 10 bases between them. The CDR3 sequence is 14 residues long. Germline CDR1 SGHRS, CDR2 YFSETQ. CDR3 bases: TGCGCCAGCAGCTTGGGCAGGGGTGAAGATACGCAGTATTTT. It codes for CASSLGRGEDTQYF.